Sequencing of this T cell receptor (beta chain) was carried out in a study of cytomegalovirus exposure and HLA in healthy donors (dated by TCRdb to 2015 to 2018). About the full investigation: In an earlier analysis of roughly 500 of the donors, 250 to 350 Gb of sequence data and 117 million unique TCR beta sequences from about 179 million T cells were reported. Around 320 gigabases of sequencing data and tens of millions of unique TCR sequences were included in an early release covering 550 to 650 HLA-typed donors. Of the roughly 420 genotyped donors, approximately 80% were placed in the genetic ancestry cluster associated with self-reported Caucasian donors. The aim of the study was to test whether cataloging public T cell receptors could identify signatures of past pathogen exposure. The study used immunosequencing to profile the T cell repertoires of more than 650 subjects and linked those repertoires to cytomegalovirus serostatus. A separate validation cohort of over a hundred different subjects was used in addition to the 666-subject first cohort. The study combined high-throughput TCR immunosequencing, statistical association of individual TCRs with disease status, and machine learning to predict cytomegalovirus infection status. A later analysis re-examined previously published TCR beta repertoires from hundreds of donors and added high-resolution HLA genotyping to investigate patterns of TCR occurrence. In the later analysis, no new phenotypic data were used to find candidate immune exposures; instead, reliance was placed on TCR beta sequences and their occurrence across donors. In an earlier analysis of roughly 600 of the donors, high-throughput TCR beta sequencing was used to judge whether each TCR beta V gene segment behaved as functional or pseudogenic. Donor age, sex, ethnicity and CMV serostatus were compiled alongside the repertoire data. A later genetic analysis took genome-wide SNP genotypes for 398 of the 666 donors and used that subset as a discovery cohort. All discovery cohort repertoires had been generated using a single sequencing platform. HLA typing covered class I and class II loci at four-digit resolution. The number of donors typed differed by locus, with about 629-630 for A, B, C, DRB1 and DQB1, more than 500 for DQA1, about 610 for DPA1, and roughly 450 for DPB1. Roughly 5 DR-DQ haplotypes were treated as single units for association and clustering because of strong linkage in the cohort. On average, 235,054 unique TCR beta nucleotide sequences were sequenced per donor among a few hundred genotyped donors of the cohort, with roughly 20% of those sequences being non-productive. The paper's findings and limits, for the study overall: Most TCR sequences were observed very rarely across donors, whereas some public TCRs were present in many individuals. The classifier was reported to diagnose cytomegalovirus status with high specificity and sensitivity in both the original and validation cohorts. A further reported finding was that TCR beta sequences accurately predicted the HLA-A and HLA-B alleles for most subjects in the first cohort. A later analysis reported that several top co-occurrence clusters appeared linked to parvovirus B19, influenza, CMV and Epstein-Barr virus. A later analysis associated about 17,000 TCR beta sequences with specific HLA alleles at a false discovery rate of 0.05. Compared with equally common non-associated chains, HLA-associated TCR beta chains in a later analysis were more clonally expanded and had lower generation probabilities. Assigning TCR associations to individual alleles was difficult when HLA alleles, especially DR and DQ, strongly co-occurred. In vitro tests confirmed that a few of the cytomegalovirus-associated TCR beta chains recognize cytomegalovirus antigens. In this cohort, only TCR beta chains were sequenced, and detectable features were limited by the absence of alpha or paired-chain data. According to a later analysis, most CMV-associated TCR beta chains appeared to be HLA-restricted, and the HLA associations seemed to be driven largely by CMV exposure. According to a later genetic analysis, donors in an Asian-associated ancestry cluster had fewer N-insertions in productive TCRs than the roughly 670-donor mean. The presence/absence analyses assumed that sequencing depth was roughly uniform across donors, and that assumption may not be true. The 87-base-pair reads could not distinguish some IMGT-functional V segments, including TRBV6-2 and TRBV6-3, so those segments were excluded. The study listed 150 to 200 TCR beta chains as associated with cytomegalovirus. A group of highly shared sequence variants was considered likely to be a technical artifact of the sequencing pipeline. Correlated functional status among segregating V segments might be attributable to linkage disequilibrium, but an unknown experimental factor could not be ruled out. For the cohort, immune exposure information was limited to CMV serostatus. An association between a missense DCLRE1C variant and V-gene and J-gene trimming of TCR beta chains was found in a later genetic analysis and replicated in an independent cohort. In an earlier analysis of 587 of the donors, most TCR beta V segments appeared in productive rearrangements about 87% or about 30% of the time, broadly matching IMGT annotations. The authors suggested that the approach could potentially be generalized to other disease states and immunological phenotypes. In a later analysis, the rate of TCR association differed among HLA loci, with DRB1 alleles having the most associated TCRs and HLA-C alleles having the fewest. Because counts were too low, some 17 rarely observed V segments, including chromosome 9 orphons, were left out of the earlier analysis of some 640 of the donors. Because HLA typing was unavailable for some donors at each locus, only the typed subset was used in association tests.

Remarks on this clone: It has no known antigen specificity. Base qualities are not provided; no much larger clone lies one nucleotide away.

The cohort consisted of approximately 690 healthy bone marrow donors. Cohort members were all nominally healthy when sampled, although unrecorded immune exposures were likely present. The donor was CMV seronegative and was included in the group of 352 seronegative cohort members. A peripheral blood sample was collected from each donor, and TCR beta sequencing was performed on peripheral blood mononuclear cells. The Qiagen DNeasy Blood Extraction Kit was used to extract genomic DNA from the blood cell samples. Libraries came from the immunoSEQ multiplex PCR assay. The multiplex PCR relied on a mix of 60 forward primers for TCR Vbeta segments and 13 reverse primers for TCR Jbeta segments. The CDR3 region of rearranged TCR beta genes was amplified from genomic DNA with a multiplex PCR assay. Amplified TCR beta libraries were sequenced as 87-base-pair reads on the Illumina HiSeq System. For the original study's pipeline: A later analysis tallied around 80 million unique TCR beta chains across the 550 to 850 repertoires, and approximately 12 million of those chains were shared by two or more donors. Raw reads were error-corrected and collapsed into unique sequences with a nearest-neighbor algorithm that merged closely related sequences to remove PCR and sequencing errors. V, D and J gene segments were assigned by aligning CDR3 sequences to IMGT reference sequences. For a sequence to be retained, at least a six-nucleotide match to both a V gene segment and a J gene segment was required. A rearrangement was called productive if the CDR3 had no stop codons and remained in frame with V and J, and every other rearrangement was called non-productive. CDR3 was defined according to IMGT convention as the region running from the second conserved V-encoded cysteine to the conserved J-encoded phenylalanine. In an earlier analysis of more than 550 of the donors, sequences lacking an unambiguous match to a single V gene segment were excluded. An earlier analysis of several hundred of the donors called V segments functional above 56.7% productive rearrangements and segregating when the between-donor standard deviation exceeded 5%. A statistical classification framework was developed to diagnose cytomegalovirus status using the catalog of TCR beta chain sequences. In a later analysis, V and J genes were assigned by comparing TCR nucleotide sequences against IMGT/GENE-DB human TR gene sequences. A later analysis assigned CDR3 sequences and most-parsimonious VDJ recombination scenarios with the TCRdist pipeline. In a later analysis, each TCR beta chain was defined by its CDR3 amino acid sequence together with its V-gene family, and reads without a unique V-gene family were excluded. As a way to deal with suspected cross-contamination and a sequencing artifact, a later analysis dropped roughly 620 nucleotide sequences that were highly shared and had low generation probability. In a later analysis, a clonal expansion index was calculated for each public chain from normalized within-repertoire ranks of inferred template counts. In a later analysis, generation probabilities were computed with a VDJ recombination model fitted to out-of-frame rearrangements, and the resulting probabilities were checked against IGoR. A later analysis scored TCR-TCR, TCR-HLA and TCR-CMV co-occurrence with hypergeometric tests, applying a repertoire-size bias correction to TCR pairs. To estimate false discovery rates, a later analysis permuted the HLA or CMV assignments 20 times. In a later analysis, co-occurring TCRs were grouped using DBSCAN, with TCRdist sequence similarity added in when clustering inside HLA-allele-positive subsets. Repertoires with fewer than 30,000 or more than 120,000 public chains were left out of co-occurrence clustering, as were about 5 repertoires with anomalous nucleotide sharing. Drawn from immuneACCESS, this table holds only the in-frame rearrangements with V and J called that TCRdb kept. Clones are partly lost; checked studies trace under half to an unresolved V gene and leave the rest unexplained. D and trimming come from the DNA, and the V and J calls and clone size come from that table. The sample table records 100,000 to 150,000 clones; roughly 77% of these occur just once. Of the sample, approximately 5% is held by the ten largest clones.

Relative to germline, V is missing 4 bases and J is missing 2 bases, with 11 bases of the junction outside any gene match. Including the terminal cysteine and phenylalanine, the CDR3 comprises 17 residues. The retained sequence is limited to the CDR3, 51 bases, with the frame set at the first base. CDR1 is given as SGHRS and CDR2 as YFSETQ, both from the germline V gene. Sequencing input: PBMCs. The sequence joins TRBV5-1 to TRBJ2-2; TRBD1 aligns with 7 central bases. The source is a man aged 25-45 years in good health and CMV-seronegative. For the CDR3, the sequence is CASSHGVGTDNTGELFF. The DNA reads as follows: TGCGCCAGCAGCCATGGAGTCGGGACAGACAACACCGGGGAGCTGTTTTTT.